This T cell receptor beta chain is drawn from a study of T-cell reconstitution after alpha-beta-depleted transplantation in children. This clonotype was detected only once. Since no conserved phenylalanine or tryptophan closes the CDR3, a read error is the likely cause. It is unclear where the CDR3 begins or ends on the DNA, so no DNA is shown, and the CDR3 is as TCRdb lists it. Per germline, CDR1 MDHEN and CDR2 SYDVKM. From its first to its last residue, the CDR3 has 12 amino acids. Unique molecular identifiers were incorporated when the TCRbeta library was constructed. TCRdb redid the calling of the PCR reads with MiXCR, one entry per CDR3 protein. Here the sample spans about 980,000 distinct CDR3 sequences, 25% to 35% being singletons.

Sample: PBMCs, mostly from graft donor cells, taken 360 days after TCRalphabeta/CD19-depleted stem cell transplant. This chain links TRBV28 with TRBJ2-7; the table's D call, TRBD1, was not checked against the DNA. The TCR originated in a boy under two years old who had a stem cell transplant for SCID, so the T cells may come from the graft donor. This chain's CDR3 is CASSKPTGAMGL.